This T cell receptor beta chain was found in a study of blood T cell repertoires in COVID-19. Turning to the study itself: PBMCs, B-cell-depleted T cells, or T cells were the source of the cDNA or gDNA that made up the material.

Study processing details: From reference gene primer amplification, estimates of nucleated cell counts were derived. TCRdb keeps only in-frame clones here, not all; method: immunoSEQ multiplex PCR. That table furnishes V, J and clone size, whereas the DNA furnished D and trimming. The data contain around 140,000 clones, 81% of them seen just once; the ten biggest clones take up around 8.5%. There are 14 residues in the CDR3. The germline V and J ends were trimmed by 3 bases and 3 bases, with 12 bases remaining between them. Germline V lookup: CDR1 SGHNT, CDR2 YYREEE (reference sequence). The rearrangement links TRBV5-4 to TRBJ1-1; D is unresolved. This receptor was identified in a human donor in a cohort sampled during active COVID-19. The sample comprised peripheral blood. The CDR3: CASSSPLRDTEAFF. CDR3 DNA sequence: TGTGCCAGCAGCTCCCCCCTGAGGGACACTGAAGCTTTCTTT.